This T cell receptor (beta chain) was retrieved from a study of blood T cell repertoires in COVID-19. Background on the study: Samples taken during acute and convalescent COVID-19 were collected in the United States, Italy and Spain. Sources were T cells, B-cell-depleted T cells, or PBMCs; the material itself was cDNA or gDNA.

The CDR3 contains 13 residues. V lost 5 bases to trimming and J lost 7 bases, with 14 bases between them. Germline V gives CDR1 SGHVS, CDR2 FQNEAQ. Original processing notes: Estimated nucleated cell counts came from reference gene primer amplification. Clones were sequenced by immunoSEQ multiplex PCR, and TCRdb holds only the in-frame ones, with some missing. That table gives V, J and clone size, and the DNA gave D and trimming. The data contain about 120,000 clones, around 80% of them singletons. This clone was observed once. The chain carries TRBV7-8 and TRBJ1-2; D is perhaps TRBD1 (6 bases). Material for sequencing was peripheral blood. The TCR originated in a man between 25 and 39 years old with COVID-19, enrolled during active disease. The CDR3 DNA reads TGTGCCAGCAGCAAGGACTCCAGGGGTGGCTACACCTTC. Translation: CASSKDSRGGYTF.